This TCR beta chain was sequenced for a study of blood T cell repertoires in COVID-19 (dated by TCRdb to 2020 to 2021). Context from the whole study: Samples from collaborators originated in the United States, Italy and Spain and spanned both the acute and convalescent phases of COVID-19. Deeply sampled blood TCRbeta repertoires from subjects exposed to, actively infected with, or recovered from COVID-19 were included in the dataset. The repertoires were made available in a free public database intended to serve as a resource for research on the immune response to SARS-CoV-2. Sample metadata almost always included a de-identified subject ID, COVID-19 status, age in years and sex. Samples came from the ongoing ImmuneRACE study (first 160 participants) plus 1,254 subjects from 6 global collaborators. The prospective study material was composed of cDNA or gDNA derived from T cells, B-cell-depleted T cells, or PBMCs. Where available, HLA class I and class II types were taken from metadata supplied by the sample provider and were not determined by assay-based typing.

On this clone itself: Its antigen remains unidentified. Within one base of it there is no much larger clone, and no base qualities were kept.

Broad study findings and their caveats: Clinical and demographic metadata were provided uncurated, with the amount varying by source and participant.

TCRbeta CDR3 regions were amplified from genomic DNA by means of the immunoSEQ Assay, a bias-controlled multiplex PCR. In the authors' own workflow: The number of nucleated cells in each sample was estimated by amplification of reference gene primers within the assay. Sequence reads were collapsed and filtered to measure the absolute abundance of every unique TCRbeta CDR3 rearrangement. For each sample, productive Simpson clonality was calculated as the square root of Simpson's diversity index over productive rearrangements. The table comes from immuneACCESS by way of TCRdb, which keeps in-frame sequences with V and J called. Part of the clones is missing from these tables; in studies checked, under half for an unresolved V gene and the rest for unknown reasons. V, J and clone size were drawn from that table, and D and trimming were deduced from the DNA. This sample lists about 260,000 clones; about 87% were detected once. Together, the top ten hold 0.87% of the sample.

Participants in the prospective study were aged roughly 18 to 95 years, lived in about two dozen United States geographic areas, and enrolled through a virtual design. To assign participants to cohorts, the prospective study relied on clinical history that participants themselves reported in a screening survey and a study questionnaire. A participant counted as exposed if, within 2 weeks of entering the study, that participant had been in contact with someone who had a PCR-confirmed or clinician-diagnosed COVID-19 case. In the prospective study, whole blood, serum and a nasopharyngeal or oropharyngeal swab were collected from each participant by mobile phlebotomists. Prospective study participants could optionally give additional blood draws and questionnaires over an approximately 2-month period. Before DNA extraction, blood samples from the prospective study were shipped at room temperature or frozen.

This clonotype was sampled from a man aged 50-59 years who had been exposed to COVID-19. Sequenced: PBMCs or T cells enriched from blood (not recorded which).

Here is the DNA: TGCAGCGTCGGTGGACAGGGGAATTCACCCCTCCACTTT. Protein translation: CSVGGQGNSPLHF. This chain is built from TRBV29-1 and TRBJ1-6; TRBD1 matches 9 bases in the middle. Including the terminal cysteine and phenylalanine, the CDR3 comprises 13 residues. Of the read, only the CDR3 DNA is kept; its 39 bases are in frame from base 1. CDR1 and CDR2 are read off the germline V gene as SQVTM and ANQGSEA. V lost 6 bases and J lost 7 bases, and the count of bases not matched to a germline gene is 4.